The following is a T cell receptor beta chain sequence with its context. As yet, its antigen is unknown. This entry is derived from a study of T cell clonotyping in hematopoietic cell transplantation. General study points: Graft donor and pretransplant recipient Inverse Simpson Index values predicted broader posttransplant TCR diversity. Recipient TCR diversity dropped after transplant; expanded clonotypes rose from day 30 to 180.

Trimming stripped 7 bases from V and 3 bases from J, with 15 bases between. This CDR3 contains 14 residues. From germline, CDR1 is MNHNS and CDR2 SASEGT. Profiled with immunoSEQ multiplex PCR; TCRdb holds only in-frame clones, not every one. Of about 10,000 clones in the sample, 75% to 85% were seen once. The rearrangement joins TRBV6-1 to TRBJ1-1, with D unresolved. The sequences come from PBMCs, collected 30 days after allogeneic stem cell transplant. The TCR originated in a female patient aged 35-55 years who had an allogeneic stem cell transplant from a related donor, so T cells may come from the graft donor. Some clones in this sample may be carry-over from other donors' samples. The CDR3: CASIATRVYTEAFF. As DNA, the CDR3 is TGTGCCAGCATCGCGACCCGAGTCTACACTGAAGCTTTCTTT.